A single sample is the source of the 29 T cell receptor beta chains below, sequenced in a study of beta chain features in type 1 diabetes. Sequenced material consisted of expressed TCRB transcripts (all of the isolated RNA was reverse transcribed). Profiling relied on immunoSEQ multiplex PCR, and the TCRdb table lists in-frame clones only, not all of them. The sample shows hundreds of thousands of clones, around 15% of them seen only once. The specimen sequenced was naive CD4+ T cells from blood. These TCRs come from a man between 18 and 29 years old in good health.

There are a few counts of this clone. This chain links TRBV7-2 with TRBJ2-7; TRBD2 agrees at 9 bases. The CDR3 totals 13 residues. Per the germline V gene, CDR1 is SGHTA and CDR2 is FQGNSA. V lost 5 bases and J lost 6; bases outside the gene matches: 5. Here the CDR3 DNA reads TGTGCCAGCAGCCCCGAGCGGGAGGCCGAGCAGTACTTC. Amino acids: CASSPEREAEQYF.

The chain joins TRBV30 to TRBJ1-2; the D gene is possibly TRBD1 (6 bases). The CDR3 has 12 amino acids. Germline V gives CDR1 GTSNPN, CDR2 SVGIG (reference sequence). Trimming cost V 1 base and J 8 bases, with 11 bases left between them. The CDR3 reads CAWSAQGRGYTF. The CDR3 DNA is TGTGCCTGGAGTGCGCAGGGGCGAGGCTACACCTTC.

The J gene is TRBJ1-4, the V gene TRBV25-1, with 8 bases that match TRBD1. Germline-derived CDR1 and CDR2 are MGHDK and SYGVNS. V shed 4 bases and J 8 bases; nucleotides not matched to a gene: 3. This CDR3 contains 13 residues. The CDR3 DNA sequence: TGTGCCAGCAGTGCGGGACAGGTGGAAAAACTGTTTTTT. Translating gives CASSAGQVEKLFF.

This clone was recorded a few times. CDR3 amino acids: CSGGQTYGYTF. CDR3 sequence (DNA): TGCAGCGGGGGACAGACTTATGGCTACACCTTC. V and J are TRBV29-1 and TRBJ1-2, with 7 bases identical to TRBD1. Unmatched junction bases numbered 4, after V lost 7 bases and J lost 5 bases. The CDR3 spans 11 residues. The germline V gene encodes CDR1 SQVTM and CDR2 ANQGSEA.

This chain connects TRBV11-1 to TRBJ2-7, with D perhaps being TRBD1 or TRBD2 (5 bases each). Looked up from germline, CDR1 is SGHAT and CDR2 is FQDESV (reference sequence). This CDR3 is built from 15 residues. The V and J ends lost 6 bases and 2 bases respectively, with 17 bases between them. This chain's CDR3 is CASSSGGGSTYEQYF. In DNA form, the CDR3 reads TGTGCCAGCAGTTCAGGTGGGGGATCCACCTACGAGCAGTACTTC.

J is TRBJ2-7 and V is TRBV5-1; TRBD1 or TRBD2 may be the D gene (5 bases each). Deletions cut 0 bases from V and 4 bases from J, with 14 bases between. Looked up from germline, CDR1 is SGHRS and CDR2 is YFSETQ. This CDR3 is built from 15 residues. CDR3 sequence (DNA): TGCGCCAGCAGCTTGGGGCTGGGGACCGGATACGAGCAGTACTTC. This codes for CASSLGLGTGYEQYF. Full variable domain (remainder filled in from reference TRBV5-1 and TRBJ2-7): KAGVTQTPRYLIKTRGQQVTLSCSPISGHRSVSWYQQTPGQGLQFLFEYFSETQRNKGNFPGRFSGRQFSNSRSEMNVSTLELGDSALYLCASSLGLGTGYEQYFGPGTRLTVT.

This chain connects TRBV29-1 to TRBJ1-2, with 9 bases lining up with TRBD1. There are 12 residues in the CDR3. Germline CDR1 is SQVTM and CDR2 is ANQGSEA. V gave up 7 bases and J gave up 5 bases; unmatched junction bases: 5. In DNA form, the CDR3 reads TGCAGCGGCGGTGACAGGGGGTATGGCTACACCTTC. It yields the protein CSGGDRGYGYTF. The complete variable domain, with remaining parts taken from reference TRBV29-1 and TRBJ1-2, reads SAVISQKPSRDICQRGTSLTIQCQVDSQVTMMFWYRQQPGQSLTLIATANQGSEATYESGFVIDKFPISRPNLTFSTLTVSNMSPEDSSIYLCSGGDRGYGYTFGSGTRLTVV.

This clone showed up just a few times. The V and J genes are TRBV6-5 and TRBJ2-7; a possible D gene is TRBD1 (6 bases). Germline CDR1 and CDR2: MNHEY and SVGAGI. V was shortened by 4 bases and J by 0 bases, with 13 bases between the two germline ends. The CDR3 runs 15 residues. CDR3 loop: CASSFSRGTSYEQYF. The CDR3 DNA is TGTGCCAGCAGTTTCAGCAGGGGCACCTCCTACGAGCAGTACTTC.

Comment on this clone: The same CDR3 arises from other DNA sequences in this sample as well. The V call is TRBV7-9, the J call TRBJ2-2; 7 bases match TRBD1. The germline CDR1 and CDR2 sequences are SEHNR and FQNEAQ (reference sequence). The CDR3 has 12 amino acids. Trimming cost V 5 bases and J 6 bases; bases outside gene matches: 0. CDR3 nucleotides: TGTGCCAGCAGCCAGGGGGCCGGGGAGCTGTTTTTT. This codes for CASSQGAGELFF.

This clone has only a few counts. The sample has other DNA sequences that encode this CDR3 too. V gene TRBV2 combines with J gene TRBJ2-5; D unresolved. CDR3 length: 10 amino acids. V shed 1 base and J shed 6 bases, with 0 bases lying between them. Germline CDR1 reads SNHLY; CDR2 reads FYNNEI. In DNA form, the CDR3 reads TGTGCCAGCAGTGAAGAGACCCAGTACTTC. Translated, it gives CASSEETQYF.

This clone was seen only a few times. The rearrangement uses TRBV27 and TRBJ2-7; D may be TRBD1 (6 bases). The CDR3 contains 13 residues. V was clipped by 2 bases and J by 6 bases, with 11 bases between them. Germline V gene sequence: CDR1 MNHEY, CDR2 SMNVEV (reference sequence). The CDR3 DNA is TGTGCCAGCAGTTTACAGACAGGTTCCGAGCAGTACTTC. Translating gives CASSLQTGSEQYF.

This clone has only a few counts. The sample has other DNA sequences that encode this CDR3 too. J is TRBJ2-7 and V is TRBV9; D is possibly TRBD1 (6 bases). CDR3 length: 15 amino acids. Germline lookup yields CDR1 SGDLS and CDR2 YYNGEE. The ends were cut back, 2 bases at V and 0 bases at J, with 12 bases in the middle. CDR3 nucleotide sequence: TGTGCCAGCAGCGTGGGAACAGGGAACTCCTACGAGCAGTACTTC. It specifies CASSVGTGNSYEQYF.

There are a few counts of this clone. This chain links TRBV19 with TRBJ2-1, with unresolved D. Germline CDR1 reads LNHDA; CDR2 reads SQIVND (reference sequence). V lost 2 bases to trimming and J lost 12 bases, with 14 bases between them. CDR3 size: 13 residues. DNA for the CDR3: TGTGCCAGTAGTATACCCCAAGGGTTATTGCAGTTCTTC. Protein product: CASSIPQGLLQFF.

This clone turned up a few times. Different DNA sequences within this sample yield the same CDR3. The J gene is TRBJ2-7, the V gene TRBV7-2, with TRBD2 as a possible D gene (5 bases). Germline V CDR1 and CDR2: SGHTA, FQGNSA. V was cut by 3 bases and J by 4 bases, with 13 bases left in between. The CDR3 is 14 amino acids. CDR3 loop: CASSLGGRGYEQYF. The CDR3 region has the DNA TGTGCCAGCAGCTTGGGCGGGCGCGGATACGAGCAGTACTTC. The full variable domain, rest sourced from reference TRBV7-2 and TRBJ2-7, is GAGVSQSPSNKVTEKGKDVELRCDPISGHTALYWYRQSLGQGLEFLIYFQGNSAPDKSGLPSDRFSAERTGGSVSTLTIQRTQQEDSAVYLCASSLGGRGYEQYFGPGTRLTVT.

This clone showed up just a few times. This chain links TRBV2 with TRBJ2-3; D is unresolved. The CDR3 contains 15 residues. The germline V gene encodes CDR1 SNHLY and CDR2 FYNNEI. Trimming pared 4 bases from V and 0 bases from J, leaving 11 bases between. The CDR3 here is CASSGGATSTDTQYF. The CDR3 DNA is TGTGCCAGCAGTGGAGGAGCGACTAGCACAGATACGCAGTATTTT. The whole variable domain, filled in from reference TRBV2 and TRBJ2-3, reads EPEVTQTPSHQVTQMGQEVILRCVPISNHLYFYWYRQILGQKVEFLVSFYNNEISEKSEIFDDQFSVERPDGSNFTLKIRSTKLEDSAMYFCASSGGATSTDTQYFGPGTRLTVL.

This sequence joins TRBV6-5 and TRBJ2-2; TRBD1 matches 8 bases. In germline, CDR1 is MNHEY, CDR2 SVGAGI. The CDR3 has 15 amino acids. After removal of 2 bases from V and 4 bases from J, the junction contained 3 bases not matched to a gene. CDR3 DNA: TGTGCCAGCAGTTACACAGGGGGTGGCACCGGGGAGCTGTTTTTT. Translated, it gives CASSYTGGGTGELFF.

This clone was counted between two and nine times. This chain links TRBV14 with TRBJ2-7, with 10 bases identical to TRBD2. Per germline, CDR1 SGHDN and CDR2 FVKESK. The CDR3 consists of 16 residues. The ends lost 4 bases at V and 0 bases at J; junction bases unmatched: 6. CDR3 DNA: TGTGCCAGCAGCCGCCGGACTAGCGGCAGCTCCTACGAGCAGTACTTC. Translating gives CASSRRTSGSSYEQYF.

The chain carries TRBV4-1 and TRBJ2-1; D gene ambiguous. This CDR3 is built from 16 residues. Germline values: CDR1 MGHRA, CDR2 YSYEKL. Between the trimmed V and J ends, which lost 1 base and 8 bases, there was a span of 18 bases. DNA for the CDR3: TGCGCCAGCAGCCAAGGTCGTAGTTCGTCCCCCCATGAGCAGTTCTTC. It encodes CASSQGRSSSPHEQFF.

This clone was picked up a small number of times. The junction departs from the called germline gene at one end, perhaps through a read error. This chain links TRBV28 with TRBJ2-7, with TRBD1 matching over 8 bases. The CDR3 is made up of 11 amino acids. Germline V gene lookup returns CDR1 MDHEN and CDR2 SYDVKM. CDR3 DNA: TGTGCCAGCAGTGCCCGGGACAGGCCTTCCTTC. Translated, it gives CASSARDRPSF.

The chain links TRBV6-6 to TRBJ2-5; TRBD1 agrees at 12 bases. CDR1 is MNHNY and CDR2 is SVGAGI in the germline V gene (reference sequence). The length of the CDR3 is 16 residues. J was trimmed by 4 bases and V by 0 bases; bases with no gene match: 3. The CDR3 DNA reads TGTGCCAGCAGTTACTCGGGACAGGGGGCGCGAGAGACCCAGTACTTC. This translates into CASSYSGQGARETQYF.

The J gene is TRBJ2-5, the V gene TRBV14; D remains ambiguous. Germline loops: CDR1 SGHDN, CDR2 FVKESK. The CDR3 extends over 13 amino acids. The V and J ends lost 3 bases and 1 base respectively, with 6 bases between them. CDR3 in amino acids: CASSQKTQETQYF. CDR3 DNA: TGTGCCAGCAGCCAGAAGACCCAAGAGACCCAGTACTTC.

In this sample, this clone turned up a few times. The gene calls are TRBV6-6 and TRBJ2-1; 8 nucleotides line up with TRBD2. Trimming cost V 6 bases and J 4 bases; bases outside gene matches: 5. Germline V lookup: CDR1 MNHNY, CDR2 SVGAGI (reference sequence). CDR3 length equals 14 residues. The CDR3 coding sequence is TGTGCCAGCAGGAATAGCGGGGAATACAATGAGCAGTTCTTC. This gives the protein CASRNSGEYNEQFF.

V usage is TRBV2 and J usage is TRBJ2-3, with 8 bases identical to TRBD2. The CDR3 consists of 15 residues. Germline loops: CDR1 SNHLY, CDR2 FYNNEI. V lost 3 bases, J lost 5 bases, and 7 bases stayed unmatched. The CDR3 loop is CASSDAAGAVDTQYF. The CDR3 bases are TGTGCCAGCAGTGACGCAGCGGGAGCGGTAGATACGCAGTATTTT. The full variable domain, rest sourced from reference TRBV2 and TRBJ2-3, is EPEVTQTPSHQVTQMGQEVILRCVPISNHLYFYWYRQILGQKVEFLVSFYNNEISEKSEIFDDQFSVERPDGSNFTLKIRSTKLEDSAMYFCASSDAAGAVDTQYFGPGTRLTVL.

CDR3 coding DNA: TGTGCCAGCCAGGACAGGGTCATCAATGAGCAGTTCTTC. Protein sequence: CASQDRVINEQFF. V and J are TRBV18 and TRBJ2-1, with TRBD1 matching over 8 bases. The CDR3 is 13 amino acids. Germline V gene sequence: CDR1 KGHSH, CDR2 LQKENI. V shed 8 bases, J shed 6 bases, and the junction held 6 bases outside the gene matches.

V is TRBV18 and J is TRBJ1-1, with D possibly TRBD1 on 5 matching bases. Germline-derived CDR1 and CDR2 are KGHSH and LQKENI. The V end was cut by 3 bases, the J end by 0 bases, with 14 bases between. The CDR3 runs 16 residues. This CDR3 is CASSPWAGRMNTEAFF. As DNA, the CDR3 is TGTGCCAGCTCACCGTGGGCAGGGAGGATGAACACTGAAGCTTTCTTT.

This clone was picked up a small number of times. This sequence joins TRBV6-5 and TRBJ1-2; 8 bases match TRBD1. The V gene end was trimmed by 2 bases and the J gene end by 8 bases; junction bases not matched to a gene: 10. The CDR3 sequence is 15 residues long. Germline V gene data show CDR1 as MNHEY and CDR2 as SVGAGI. Written as DNA, the CDR3 is TGTGCCAGCAGTTACCTAACGGACAGGGACGGAGGCTACACCTTC. Translating gives CASSYLTDRDGGYTF.

The V call is TRBV30, the J call TRBJ1-1; D unresolved. The CDR3 consists of 13 residues. The germline CDR1 and CDR2 sequences are GTSNPN and SVGIG (reference sequence). Trimming pared 4 bases from V and 0 bases from J, leaving 9 bases between. The chain's CDR3 is CAWITWVNTEAFF. The CDR3 DNA is TGTGCCTGGATTACCTGGGTGAACACTGAAGCTTTCTTT.

The V and J genes are TRBV10-3 and TRBJ1-2, with D perhaps TRBD1 (5 bases). In germline, CDR1 is ENHRY, CDR2 SYGVKD. V was shortened by 10 bases and J by 2 bases, with 14 bases between the two germline ends. The CDR3 spans 13 residues. DNA for the CDR3: TGTGCCAGTTCGGGACGAGGAAACTATGGCTACACCTTC. It yields the protein CASSGRGNYGYTF.

The V call is TRBV6-5, the J call TRBJ2-5; 8 bases match TRBD2. Germline values: CDR1 MNHEY, CDR2 SVGAGI. This CDR3 spans 15 amino acids. Trimming at V came to 4 bases and at J to 1 base, leaving 5 bases not matched to a gene. The CDR3 region has the DNA TGTGCCAGCAGTTCCCATACTAGCGGCCAAGAGACCCAGTACTTC. As protein: CASSSHTSGQETQYF.